The T cell receptor beta chain under discussion was sequenced for a study of control samples from healthy donors and cancer patients. Assay used: immunoSEQ multiplex PCR; TCRdb lists only in-frame clones, some missing. The sample carries about 120,000 clones, about 91% recorded once. The CDR3 runs to 13 residues. Trimming removed 6 bases at V and 0 bases at J, with 11 bases between. Germline-derived CDR1 and CDR2 are SQVTM and ANQGSEA. The sequence was obtained from a man aged 40-49 years in good health. The sample taken for sequencing was blood. The V and J genes are TRBV29-1 and TRBJ1-1, with unresolved D. CDR3 in DNA: TGCAGCGTCGAGAGAGATATGAACACTGAAGCTTTCTTT. Its translation is CSVERDMNTEAFF. The complete variable domain, with remaining parts taken from reference TRBV29-1 and TRBJ1-1, reads SAVISQKPSRDICQRGTSLTIQCQVDSQVTMMFWYRQQPGQSLTLIATANQGSEATYESGFVIDKFPISRPNLTFSTLTVSNMSPEDSSIYLCSVERDMNTEAFFGQGTRLTVV.